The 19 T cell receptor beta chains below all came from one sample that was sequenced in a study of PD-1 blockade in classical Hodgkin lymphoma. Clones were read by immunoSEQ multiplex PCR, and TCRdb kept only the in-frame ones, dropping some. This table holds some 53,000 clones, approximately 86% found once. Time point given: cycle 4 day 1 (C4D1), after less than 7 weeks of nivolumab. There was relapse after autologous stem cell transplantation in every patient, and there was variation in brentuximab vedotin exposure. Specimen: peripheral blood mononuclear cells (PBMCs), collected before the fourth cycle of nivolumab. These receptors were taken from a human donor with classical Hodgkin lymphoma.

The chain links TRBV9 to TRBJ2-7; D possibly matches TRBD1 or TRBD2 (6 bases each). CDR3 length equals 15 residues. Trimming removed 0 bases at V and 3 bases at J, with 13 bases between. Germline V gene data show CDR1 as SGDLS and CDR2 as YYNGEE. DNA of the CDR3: TGTGCCAGCAGCGTAGACGGCAGGGGAGGCTACGAGCAGTACTTC. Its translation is CASSVDGRGGYEQYF.

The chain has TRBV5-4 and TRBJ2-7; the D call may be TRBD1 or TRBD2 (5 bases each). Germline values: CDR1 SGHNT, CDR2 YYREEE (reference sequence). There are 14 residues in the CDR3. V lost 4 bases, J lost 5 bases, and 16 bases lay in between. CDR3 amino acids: CASSPGMRGNEQYF. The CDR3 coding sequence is TGTGCCAGCAGCCCTGGCATGAGGGGCAACGAGCAGTACTTC.

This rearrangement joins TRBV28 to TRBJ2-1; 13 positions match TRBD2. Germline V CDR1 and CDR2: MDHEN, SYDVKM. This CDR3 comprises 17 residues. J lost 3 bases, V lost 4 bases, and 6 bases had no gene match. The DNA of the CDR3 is TGTGCCAGCAGTTCCCACCGGACTAGCGGGGGCTACAATGAGCAGTTCTTC. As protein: CASSSHRTSGGYNEQFF.

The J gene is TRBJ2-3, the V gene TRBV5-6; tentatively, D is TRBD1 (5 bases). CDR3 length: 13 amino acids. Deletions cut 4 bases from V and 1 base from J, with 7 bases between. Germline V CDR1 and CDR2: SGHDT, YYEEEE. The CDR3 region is CASSRQRTDTQYF. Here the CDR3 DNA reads TGTGCCAGCAGCCGACAGCGCACAGATACGCAGTATTTT.

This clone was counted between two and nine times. The CDR3 region is CASSLPTADTSPLHF. The CDR3 DNA reads TGTGCCAGCAGCTTGCCCACAGCGGACACCTCACCCCTCCACTTT. The rearrangement uses TRBV28 and TRBJ1-6, with TRBD1 as a possible D gene (5 bases). V was trimmed by 6 bases and J by 10 bases, leaving 19 bases between them. CDR3 size: 15 residues. Germline assignment: CDR1 MDHEN and CDR2 SYDVKM.

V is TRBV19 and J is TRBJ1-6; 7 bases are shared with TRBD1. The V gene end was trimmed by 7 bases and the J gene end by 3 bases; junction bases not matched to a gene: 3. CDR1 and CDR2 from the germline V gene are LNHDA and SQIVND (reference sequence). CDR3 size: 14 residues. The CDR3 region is CASNPGGYNSPLHF. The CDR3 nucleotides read TGTGCCAGTAATCCAGGGGGCTATAATTCACCCCTCCACTTT.

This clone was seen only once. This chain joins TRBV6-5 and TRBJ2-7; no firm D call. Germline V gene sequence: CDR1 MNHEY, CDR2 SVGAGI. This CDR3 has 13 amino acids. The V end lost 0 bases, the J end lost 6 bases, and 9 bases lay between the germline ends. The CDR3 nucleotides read TGTGCCAGCAGTTACTCTGACATTGCCGAGCAGTACTTC. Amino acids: CASSYSDIAEQYF.

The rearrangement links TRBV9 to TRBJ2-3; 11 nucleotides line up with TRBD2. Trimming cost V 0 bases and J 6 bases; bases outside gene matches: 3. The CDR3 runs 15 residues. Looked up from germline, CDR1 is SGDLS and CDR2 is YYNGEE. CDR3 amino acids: CASSVVSGRADTQYF. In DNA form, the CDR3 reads TGTGCCAGCAGCGTAGTTAGCGGGAGGGCCGATACGCAGTATTTT.

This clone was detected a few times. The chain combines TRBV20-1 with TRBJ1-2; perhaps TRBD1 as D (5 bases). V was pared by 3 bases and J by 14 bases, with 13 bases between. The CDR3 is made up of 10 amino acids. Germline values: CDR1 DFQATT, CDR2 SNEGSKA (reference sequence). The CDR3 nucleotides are TGCAGTGCTAGCCGAAAGGGGAGGACCTTC. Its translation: CSASRKGRTF.

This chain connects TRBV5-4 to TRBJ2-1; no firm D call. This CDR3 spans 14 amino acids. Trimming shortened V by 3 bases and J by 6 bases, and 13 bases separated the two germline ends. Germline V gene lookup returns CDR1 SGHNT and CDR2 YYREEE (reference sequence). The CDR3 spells CASSYNYRANEQFF. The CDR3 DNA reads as TGTGCCAGCAGCTATAATTATAGGGCCAATGAGCAGTTCTTC.

In DNA, the CDR3 is TGTGCCAGCAGTGAAGCGGGGGGGGCGAACACCGGGGAGCTGTTTTTT. Its protein product is CASSEAGGANTGELFF. V is TRBV6-1 and J is TRBJ2-2, with 7 bases that match TRBD2. CDR1 MNHNS and CDR2 SASEGT come from the germline V gene. CDR3 size: 16 residues. V shed 0 bases and J 0 bases; nucleotides not matched to a gene: 1.

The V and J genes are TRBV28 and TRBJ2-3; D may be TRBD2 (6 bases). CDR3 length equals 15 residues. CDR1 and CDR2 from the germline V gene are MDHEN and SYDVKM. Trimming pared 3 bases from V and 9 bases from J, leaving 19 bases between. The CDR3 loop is CASSLRTPLAITQYF. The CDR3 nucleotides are TGTGCCAGCAGTTTGCGAACCCCACTAGCAATAACGCAGTATTTT.

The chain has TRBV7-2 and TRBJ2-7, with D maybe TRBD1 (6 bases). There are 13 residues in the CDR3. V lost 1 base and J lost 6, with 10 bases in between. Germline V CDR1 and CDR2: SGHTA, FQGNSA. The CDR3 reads CASSLGTGFEQYF. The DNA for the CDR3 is TGTGCCAGCAGCTTAGGAACAGGGTTCGAGCAGTACTTC.

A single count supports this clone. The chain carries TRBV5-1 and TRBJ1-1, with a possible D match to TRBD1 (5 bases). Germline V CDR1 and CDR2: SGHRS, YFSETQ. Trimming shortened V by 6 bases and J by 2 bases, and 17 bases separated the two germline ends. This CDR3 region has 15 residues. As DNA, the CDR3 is TGCGCCAGCAAGGGCCAGACAGTTAGTAACACTGAAGCTTTCTTT. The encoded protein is CASKGQTVSNTEAFF.

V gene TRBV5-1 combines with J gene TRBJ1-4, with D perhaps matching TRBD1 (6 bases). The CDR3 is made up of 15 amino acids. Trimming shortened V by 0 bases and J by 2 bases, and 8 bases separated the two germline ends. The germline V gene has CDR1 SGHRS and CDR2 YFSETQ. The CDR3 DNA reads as TGCGCCAGCAGCTTGGCAAGGGGGACTAATGAAAAACTGTTTTTT. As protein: CASSLARGTNEKLFF.

CDR3 amino acids: CASSLGGGRSEKLFF. The CDR3 coding sequence is TGCGCCAGCAGCTTGGGTGGGGGAAGGAGTGAAAAACTGTTTTTT. The gene calls are TRBV5-1 and TRBJ1-4; the D gene is possibly TRBD1 (5 bases). CDR3 length equals 15 residues. V was cut by 0 bases and J by 7 bases, with 13 bases left in between. Germline V gives CDR1 SGHRS, CDR2 YFSETQ.

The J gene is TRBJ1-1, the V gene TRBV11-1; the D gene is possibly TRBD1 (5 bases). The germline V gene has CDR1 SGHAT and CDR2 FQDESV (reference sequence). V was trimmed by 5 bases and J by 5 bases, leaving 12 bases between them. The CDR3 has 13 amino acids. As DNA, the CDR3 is TGTGCCAGCAGCCGGGACCCTTGGACTGAAGCTTTCTTT. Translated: CASSRDPWTEAFF.

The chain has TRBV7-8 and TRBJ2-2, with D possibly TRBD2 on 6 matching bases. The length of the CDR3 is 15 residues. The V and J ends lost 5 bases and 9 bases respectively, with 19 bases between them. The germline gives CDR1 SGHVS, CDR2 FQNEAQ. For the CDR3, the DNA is TGTGCCAGCAGCCATAGGGACTCCCCCCCCAGGGAGCTGTTTTTT. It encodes CASSHRDSPPRELFF.

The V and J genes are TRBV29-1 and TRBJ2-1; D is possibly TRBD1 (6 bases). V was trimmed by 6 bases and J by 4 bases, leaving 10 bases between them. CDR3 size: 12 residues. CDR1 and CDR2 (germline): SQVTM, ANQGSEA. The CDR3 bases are TGCAGCGTGACCAGGGGATACAATGAGCAGTTCTTC. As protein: CSVTRGYNEQFF.